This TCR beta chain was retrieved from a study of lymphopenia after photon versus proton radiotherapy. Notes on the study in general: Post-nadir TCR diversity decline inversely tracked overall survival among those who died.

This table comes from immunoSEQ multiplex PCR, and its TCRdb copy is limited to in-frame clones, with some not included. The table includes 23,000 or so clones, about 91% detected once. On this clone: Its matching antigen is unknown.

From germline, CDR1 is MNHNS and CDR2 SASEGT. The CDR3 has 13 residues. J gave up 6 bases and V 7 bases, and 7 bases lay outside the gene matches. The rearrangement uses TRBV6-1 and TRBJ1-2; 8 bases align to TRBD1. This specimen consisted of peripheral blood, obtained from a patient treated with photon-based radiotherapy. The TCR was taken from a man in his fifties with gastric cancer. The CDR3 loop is CASTRQGLNGYTF. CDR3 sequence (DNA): TGTGCCAGCACTAGACAGGGGCTGAATGGCTACACCTTC.